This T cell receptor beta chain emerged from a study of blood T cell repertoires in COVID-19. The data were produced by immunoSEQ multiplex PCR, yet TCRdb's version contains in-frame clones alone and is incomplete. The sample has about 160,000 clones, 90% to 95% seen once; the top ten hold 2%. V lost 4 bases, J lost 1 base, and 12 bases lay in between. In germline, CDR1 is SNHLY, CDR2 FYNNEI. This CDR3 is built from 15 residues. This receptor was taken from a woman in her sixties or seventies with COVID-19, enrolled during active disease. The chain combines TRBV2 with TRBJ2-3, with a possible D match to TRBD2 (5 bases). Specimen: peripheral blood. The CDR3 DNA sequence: TGTGCCAGCAGTGTGGGTCCCGGGGGCACAGATACGCAGTATTTT. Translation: CASSVGPGGTDTQYF.